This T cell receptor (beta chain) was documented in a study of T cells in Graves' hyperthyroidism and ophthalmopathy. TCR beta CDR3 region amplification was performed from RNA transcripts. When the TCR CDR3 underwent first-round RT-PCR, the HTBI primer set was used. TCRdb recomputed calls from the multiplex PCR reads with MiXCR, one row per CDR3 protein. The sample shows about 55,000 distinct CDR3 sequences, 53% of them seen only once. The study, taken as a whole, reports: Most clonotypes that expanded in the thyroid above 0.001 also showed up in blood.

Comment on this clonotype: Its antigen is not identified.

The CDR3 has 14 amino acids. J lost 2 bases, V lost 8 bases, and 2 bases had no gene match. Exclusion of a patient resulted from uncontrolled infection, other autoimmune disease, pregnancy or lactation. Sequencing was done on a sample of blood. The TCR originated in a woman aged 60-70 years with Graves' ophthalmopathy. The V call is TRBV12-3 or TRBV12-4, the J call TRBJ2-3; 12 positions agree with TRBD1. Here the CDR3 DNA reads TGTGCCAGCCGGGACAGGGGGCTCACAGATACGCAGTATTTT. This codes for CASRDRGLTDTQYF.